The text below deals with one T cell receptor beta chain. This clonotype was detected only a few times. The antigen this receptor binds is unknown. Per-base qualities were not stored, and no clone one base away is much larger. CDR1 SGHTA and CDR2 FQGNSA were looked up in the germline V gene. V drops 4 bases and J drops 2 bases, leaving 9 bases in between. Counted from cysteine to phenylalanine, this CDR3 has 14 amino acids. The read is trimmed to its CDR3 DNA, 42 bases read in frame from base 1. Library generation was performed with RT-PCR. The data were produced on an Illumina HiSeq 2500. Using fastp at Q25 and MiXCR, TCRdb reprocessed the public reads and kept productive beta chains. Each entry merges the rows of one CDR3 protein and shows their most common DNA and genes. The sample profile shows 650,000 to 700,000 distinct CDR3 sequences; 15% to 18% of them were found once. In total, the top ten clones hold around a tenth of the sample.

These data are taken from a study of response to subunit inactivated influenza vaccine (dated by TCRdb to 2016 to 2019). About the study as a whole: Deep quantitative T cell receptor repertoire profiling was used in the study to track responses to a trivalent subunit inactivated influenza vaccine.

What the study reported, not specific to this receptor: The authors proposed that each seasonal influenza vaccination may bring in only a limited number of new T cells.

The rearranged chain carries TRBV7-2 and TRBJ1-3; no D gene call is confident. This sequence was found in a man aged 50 to 59 who received an inactivated influenza vaccine. Donor details come from another sample of the same person, matched by shared clones. The source was PBMCs from blood, collected 11 to 12 days after vaccination. This receptor carries the CDR3 CASSSQQTGNTIYF. In nucleotide form, the sequence is TGTGCCAGCAGCTCCCAGCAAACTGGAAACACCATATATTTT.